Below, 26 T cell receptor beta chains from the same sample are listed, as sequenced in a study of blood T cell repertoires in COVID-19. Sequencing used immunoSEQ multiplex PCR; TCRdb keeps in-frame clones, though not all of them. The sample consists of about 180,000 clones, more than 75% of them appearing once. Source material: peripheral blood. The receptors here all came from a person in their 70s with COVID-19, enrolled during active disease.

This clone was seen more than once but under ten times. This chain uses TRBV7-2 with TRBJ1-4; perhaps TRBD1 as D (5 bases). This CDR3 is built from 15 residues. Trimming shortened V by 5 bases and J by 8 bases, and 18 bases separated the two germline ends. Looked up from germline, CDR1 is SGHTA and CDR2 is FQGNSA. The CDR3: CASSNSWGVGEKLFF. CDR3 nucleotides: TGTGCCAGCAGCAACTCATGGGGGGTGGGAGAAAAACTGTTTTTT.

CDR3: CATVQRGGLGTDTQYF. The CDR3 nucleotides read TGTGCCACAGTGCAGCGGGGGGGCCTGGGTACAGATACGCAGTATTTT. The rearrangement uses TRBV2 and TRBJ2-3, with TRBD2 identical over 10 bases. This CDR3 has 16 residues. Germline CDR1 SNHLY, CDR2 FYNNEI. Unmatched junction bases numbered 13, after V lost 10 bases and J lost 3 bases.

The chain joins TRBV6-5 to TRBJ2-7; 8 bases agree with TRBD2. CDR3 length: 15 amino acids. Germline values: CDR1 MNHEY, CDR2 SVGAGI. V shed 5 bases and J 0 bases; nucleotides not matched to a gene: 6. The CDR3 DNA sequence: TGTGCCAGCAGTAGTGCGGGAGGTAGCTCCTACGAGCAGTACTTC. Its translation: CASSSAGGSSYEQYF.

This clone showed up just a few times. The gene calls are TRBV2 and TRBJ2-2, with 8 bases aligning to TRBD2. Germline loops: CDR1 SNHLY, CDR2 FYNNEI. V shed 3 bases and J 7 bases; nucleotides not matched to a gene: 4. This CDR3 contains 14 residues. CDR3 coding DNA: TGTGCCAGCAGTGACTTTAGCGGGATCGGGGAGCTGTTTTTT. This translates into CASSDFSGIGELFF.

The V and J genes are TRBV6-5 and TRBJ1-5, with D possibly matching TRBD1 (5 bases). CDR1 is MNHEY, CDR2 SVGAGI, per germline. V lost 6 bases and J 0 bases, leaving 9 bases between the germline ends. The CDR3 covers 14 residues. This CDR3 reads CASSRQNSNQPQHF. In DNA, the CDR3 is TGTGCCAGCAGCCGACAGAATAGCAATCAGCCCCAGCATTTT.

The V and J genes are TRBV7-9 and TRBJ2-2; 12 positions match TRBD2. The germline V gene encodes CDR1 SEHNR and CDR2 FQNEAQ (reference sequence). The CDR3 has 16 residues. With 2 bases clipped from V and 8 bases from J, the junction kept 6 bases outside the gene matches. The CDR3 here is CASSLRLAGVEGELFF. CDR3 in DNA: TGTGCCAGCAGCTTAAGACTAGCGGGAGTTGAGGGGGAGCTGTTTTTT.

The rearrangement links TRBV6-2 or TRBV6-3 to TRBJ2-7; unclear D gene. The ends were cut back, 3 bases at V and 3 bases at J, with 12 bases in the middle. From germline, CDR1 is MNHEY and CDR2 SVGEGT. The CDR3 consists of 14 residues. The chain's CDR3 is CASSYQWPGYEQYF. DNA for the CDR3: TGTGCCAGCAGTTATCAGTGGCCGGGCTACGAGCAGTACTTC.

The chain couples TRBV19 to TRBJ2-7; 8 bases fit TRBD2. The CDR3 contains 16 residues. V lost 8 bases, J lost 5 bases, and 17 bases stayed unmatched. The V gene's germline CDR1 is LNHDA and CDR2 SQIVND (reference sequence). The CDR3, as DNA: TGTGCCAGTCCCCCGGGGGGGCCAGGGATACCCCACGAGCAGTACTTC. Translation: CASPPGGPGIPHEQYF.

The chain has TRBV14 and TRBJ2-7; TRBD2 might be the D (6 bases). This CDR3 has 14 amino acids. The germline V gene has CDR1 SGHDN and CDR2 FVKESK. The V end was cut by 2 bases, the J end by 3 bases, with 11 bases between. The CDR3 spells CASSQPGALYEQYF. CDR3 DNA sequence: TGTGCCAGCAGCCAACCGGGAGCACTCTACGAGCAGTACTTC.

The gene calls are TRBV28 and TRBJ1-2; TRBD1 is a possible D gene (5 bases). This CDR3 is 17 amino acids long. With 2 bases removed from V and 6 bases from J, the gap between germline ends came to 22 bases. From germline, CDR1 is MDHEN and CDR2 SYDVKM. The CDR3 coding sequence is TGTGCCAGCAGTTTAAGCGGGCCTAGGGGCGTGAAGCATGGCTACACCTTC. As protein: CASSLSGPRGVKHGYTF.

CDR3 sequence: CASSRGQARGYTF. Here the CDR3 DNA reads TGTGCCAGCAGCCGCGGACAGGCCCGTGGCTACACCTTC. The chain couples TRBV3-1 (or the pseudogene TRBV3-2) to TRBJ1-2, with 7 bases matching TRBD1. Germline-derived CDR1 and CDR2 are LGHDT and YNNKEL (reference sequence). The CDR3 sequence is 13 residues long. Trimming removed 4 bases from V and 7 bases from J; junction bases left unmatched: 6.

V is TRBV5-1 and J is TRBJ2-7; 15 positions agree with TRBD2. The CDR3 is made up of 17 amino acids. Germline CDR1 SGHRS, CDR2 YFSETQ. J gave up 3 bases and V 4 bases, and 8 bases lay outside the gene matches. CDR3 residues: CASSPGLAGGHRYEQYF. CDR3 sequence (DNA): TGCGCCAGCAGCCCGGGACTAGCGGGAGGCCACCGCTACGAGCAGTACTTC.

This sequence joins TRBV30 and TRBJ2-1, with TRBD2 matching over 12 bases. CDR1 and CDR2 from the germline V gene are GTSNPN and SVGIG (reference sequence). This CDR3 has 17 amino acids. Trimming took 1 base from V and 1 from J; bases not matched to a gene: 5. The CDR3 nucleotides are TGTGCCTGGAGTGGGGGTCTAGCGGGAGGGTCCTACAATGAGCAGTTCTTC. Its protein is CAWSGGLAGGSYNEQFF.

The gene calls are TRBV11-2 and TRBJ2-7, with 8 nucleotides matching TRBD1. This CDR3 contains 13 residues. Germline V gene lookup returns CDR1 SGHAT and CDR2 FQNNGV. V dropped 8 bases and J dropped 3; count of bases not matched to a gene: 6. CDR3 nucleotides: TGTGCCAGCGGGGACAGGCGATACTACGAGCAGTACTTC. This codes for CASGDRRYYEQYF.

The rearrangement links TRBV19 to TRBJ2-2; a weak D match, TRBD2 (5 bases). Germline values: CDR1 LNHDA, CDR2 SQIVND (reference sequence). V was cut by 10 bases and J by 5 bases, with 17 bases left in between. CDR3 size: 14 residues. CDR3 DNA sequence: TGTGCCACCCCCCAGCCGGGGAAGACCGGGGAGCTGTTTTTT. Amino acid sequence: CATPQPGKTGELFF.

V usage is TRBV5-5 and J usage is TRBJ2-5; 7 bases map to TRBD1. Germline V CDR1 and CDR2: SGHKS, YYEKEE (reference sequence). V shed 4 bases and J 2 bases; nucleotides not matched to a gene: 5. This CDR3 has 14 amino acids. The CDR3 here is CASSRTGAQETQYF. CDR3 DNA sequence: TGTGCCAGCAGCCGAACAGGGGCTCAAGAGACCCAGTACTTC.

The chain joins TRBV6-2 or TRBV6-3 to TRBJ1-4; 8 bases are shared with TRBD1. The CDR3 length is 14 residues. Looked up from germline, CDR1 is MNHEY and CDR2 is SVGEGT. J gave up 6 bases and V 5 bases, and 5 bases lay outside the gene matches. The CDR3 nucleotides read TGTGCCAGCAGTGACAGGGGCGGCGATGAAAAACTGTTTTTT. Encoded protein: CASSDRGGDEKLFF.

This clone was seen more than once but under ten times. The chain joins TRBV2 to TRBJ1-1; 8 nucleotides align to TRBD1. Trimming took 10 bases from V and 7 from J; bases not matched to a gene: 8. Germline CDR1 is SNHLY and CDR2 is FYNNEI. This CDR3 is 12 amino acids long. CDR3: CATRNRGFEAFF. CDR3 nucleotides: TGTGCCACGAGAAACAGGGGGTTTGAAGCTTTCTTT.

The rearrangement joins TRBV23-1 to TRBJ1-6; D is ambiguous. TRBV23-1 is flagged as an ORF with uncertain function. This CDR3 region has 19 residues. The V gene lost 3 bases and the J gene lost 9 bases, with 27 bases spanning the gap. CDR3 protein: CASSQILEKGARVGSPLHF. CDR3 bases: TGCGCCAGCAGTCAGATTCTCGAGAAGGGAGCGCGAGTGGGTTCACCCCTCCACTTT.

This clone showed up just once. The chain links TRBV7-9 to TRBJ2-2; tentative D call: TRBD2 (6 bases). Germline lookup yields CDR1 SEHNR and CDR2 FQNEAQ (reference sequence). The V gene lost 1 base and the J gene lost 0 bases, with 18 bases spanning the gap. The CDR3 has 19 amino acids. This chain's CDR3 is CASSLGRRGLKPNTGELFF. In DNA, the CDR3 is TGTGCCAGCAGCTTAGGTCGGAGGGGTTTAAAACCGAACACCGGGGAGCTGTTTTTT.

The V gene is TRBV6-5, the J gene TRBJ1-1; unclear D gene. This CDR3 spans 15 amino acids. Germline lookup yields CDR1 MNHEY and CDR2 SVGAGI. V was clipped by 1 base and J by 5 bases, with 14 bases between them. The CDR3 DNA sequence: TGTGCCAGCAGTTACTATGGACCAGCGGGGACTGAAGCTTTCTTT. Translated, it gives CASSYYGPAGTEAFF.

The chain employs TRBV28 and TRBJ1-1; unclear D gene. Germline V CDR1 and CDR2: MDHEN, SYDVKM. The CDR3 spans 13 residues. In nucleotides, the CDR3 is TGTGCTTTGAGACGGGTGGAGAACACTGAAGCTTTCTTT. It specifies CALRRVENTEAFF.

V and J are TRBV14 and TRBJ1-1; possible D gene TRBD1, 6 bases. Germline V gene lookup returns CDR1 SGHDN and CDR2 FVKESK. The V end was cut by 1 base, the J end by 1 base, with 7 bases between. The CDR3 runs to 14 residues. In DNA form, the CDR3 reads TGTGCCAGCAGCCAAGCGACAGGGAACACTGAAGCTTTCTTT. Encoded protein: CASSQATGNTEAFF.

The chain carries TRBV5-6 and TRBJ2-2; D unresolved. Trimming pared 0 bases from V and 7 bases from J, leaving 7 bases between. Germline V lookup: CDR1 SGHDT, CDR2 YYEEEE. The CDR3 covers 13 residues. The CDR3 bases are TGTGCCAGCAGCTTGGCTAGGCGCGGGGAGCTGTTTTTT. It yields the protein CASSLARRGELFF.

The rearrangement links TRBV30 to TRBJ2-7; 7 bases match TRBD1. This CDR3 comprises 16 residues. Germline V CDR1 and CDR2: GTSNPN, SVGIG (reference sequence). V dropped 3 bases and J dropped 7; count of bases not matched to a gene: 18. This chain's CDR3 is CAWRKTHPSTGYEQYF. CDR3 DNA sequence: TGTGCCTGGAGGAAAACACACCCTTCGACAGGGTATGAGCAGTACTTC.

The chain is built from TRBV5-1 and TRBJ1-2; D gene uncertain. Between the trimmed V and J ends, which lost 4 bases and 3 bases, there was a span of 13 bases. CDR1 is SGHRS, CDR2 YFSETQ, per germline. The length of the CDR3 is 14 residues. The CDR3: CASSERREDYGYTF. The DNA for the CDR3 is TGCGCCAGCAGCGAAAGGAGGGAGGACTATGGCTACACCTTC.